This T cell receptor beta chain came from a study of CD8 T cells in Susac syndrome (dated by TCRdb to the late 2010s). Regarding the study in general: Among the Susac syndrome patients who were sequenced, clinically active disease was present in roughly six and clinical remission was observed in fewer than 10. At blood withdrawal, Susac syndrome patients were therapy-naive, treated with corticosteroids (with IVIg additionally given to some), or treated with IVIg alone. Whether CD8+ T cell activation and differentiation in Susac syndrome was antigen driven was tested using repertoire sequencing.

RNA was extracted with the RNeasy kit and 0.5 to 1 ug was reverse transcribed using random hexamers. The immunoSEQ multiplex PCR assay, covering 54 Vbeta and 13 Jbeta segments, was used to amplify TCR beta CDR3 regions. PCR amplification bias was corrected by using a synthetic template baseline for primer optimization and computational correction. The authors' analysis ran thus. Reads were annotated to V, D and J genes according to IMGT and were analyzed with immunoSEQ Analyzer, with only productive sequences retained. To calculate clonality, Shannon entropy was normalized by log2 of the number of productive unique sequences and then subtracted from one. For each patient and control, public and private clones were evaluated among the 100 most prevalent clones. Susac-specific clones were defined as absent from healthy and MS cohorts, over a thousand published viral clones and other ImmuneACCESS disease sequences. TCRdb reprocessed the public reads (quality trimming at Q25 with fastp, clone calling with MiXCR) and kept in-frame beta chains. A single entry per CDR3 protein holds the most common genes and DNA from its merged rows. The authors' filters were not applied to this entry. The sample includes around 190,000 distinct CDR3 sequences, with 85% to 95% observed a single time. The ten largest clones capture more than 0.095% of the sample.

High-throughput TCR beta sequencing profiled peripheral blood CD8+ and CD4+ T cells from healthy donors, Susac syndrome patients and multiple sclerosis patients. The Susac syndrome patients fulfilled recently defined diagnostic criteria for either definite or probable disease. Bulk CD8+ and CD4+ T cells were purified magnetically by negative isolation, whereas CD8+ TEMRA cells were enriched by FACS. Blood was collected in EDTA tubes and processed within 24 hours, with PBMCs isolated through density gradient centrifugation. PBMCs destined for TCR sequencing were cryopreserved in liquid nitrogen and later thawed in a 37 °C water bath. The sorted or isolated CD4+, CD8+ and CD8+ TEMRA cells had a purity of 90% or higher. Overall study outcomes, separate from this receptor: The study acknowledged that relatively few individuals were included in the TCR sequencing and HLA analysis. The CD4+ T cell repertoire of patients with Susac syndrome showed no detectable clonal expansion.

Concerning this clonotype itself: Its antigen remains unidentified. One base away there is no much larger clone; base qualities are not given.

The CDR3, cysteine through phenylalanine, is 16 amino acids long. This entry keeps only the CDR3 DNA: 48 bases, framed from base 1. From the germline V gene, CDR1 is KGHDR and CDR2 is SFDVKD. V is shortened by 1 base, J by 5 bases, and the region joining them spans 16 bases. The V and J segments used are TRBV24-1 and TRBJ2-5; TRBD1 could be the D gene, as 6 bases match. The sample comprised CD4+ T cells from PBMCs. The sequence derives from a human donor with Susac syndrome. The sequenced DNA: TGTGCCACCAGTGATTTCCTGGACAGCCTTGAGGAGACCCAGTACTTC. This is translated as CATSDFLDSLEETQYF.